These 15 T cell receptor beta chains came from one sample sequenced in a study of blood T cell repertoires in COVID-19. Here immunoSEQ multiplex PCR was the method, and the copy in TCRdb shows in-frame clones only, minus some. Among more than 300,000 clones listed, 90% were seen once. Material: peripheral blood. These receptors came from a woman between 40 and 55 years old with COVID-19, enrolled during active disease.

The chain links TRBV6-2 or TRBV6-3 to TRBJ2-1; D perhaps matches TRBD2 (6 bases). V was pared by 2 bases and J by 3 bases, with 17 bases between. The CDR3 is 17 residues long. Germline CDR1 reads MNHEY; CDR2 reads SVGEGT. CDR3 region: CASSYGWERDFYNEQFF. CDR3 sequence (DNA): TGTGCCAGCAGTTACGGATGGGAACGGGACTTCTACAATGAGCAGTTCTTC.

This rearrangement joins TRBV6-5 to TRBJ2-1; tentative D call: TRBD2 (7 bases). Between the trimmed V and J ends, which lost 2 bases and 7 bases, there was a span of 15 bases. This CDR3 has 15 residues. Germline values: CDR1 MNHEY, CDR2 SVGAGI. The CDR3 region has the DNA TGTGCCAGCAGTTACGGGGCGGGGGCTAGAAATGAGCAGTTCTTC. This codes for CASSYGAGARNEQFF.

The count of this clone is one. CDR3 amino acids: CASSQERLAYGYTF. The DNA of the CDR3 is TGCGCCAGCAGCCAAGAACGTTTGGCCTATGGCTACACCTTC. The V and J genes are TRBV4-3 and TRBJ1-2; D uncertain. This CDR3 contains 14 residues. CDR1 is LGHNA, CDR2 YSLEER, per germline. Trimming stripped 0 bases from V and 4 bases from J, with 9 bases between.

The V call is TRBV5-5, the J call TRBJ2-5; 9 bases fit TRBD1. The germline CDR1 and CDR2 sequences are SGHKS and YYEKEE (reference sequence). The CDR3 length is 14 residues. J lost 3 bases, V lost 7 bases, and 7 bases had no gene match. The CDR3 DNA reads TGTGCCAGCCACCGGGACAGGGTGGAAGAGACCCAGTACTTC. Encoded protein: CASHRDRVEETQYF.

The V and J genes are TRBV6-5 and TRBJ2-3; D is perhaps TRBD2 (6 bases). In germline, CDR1 is MNHEY, CDR2 SVGAGI. CDR3 size: 14 residues. V was clipped by 8 bases and J by 6 bases, with 18 bases between them. DNA of the CDR3: TGTGCCAGCTCTACCGGGAGCTTCGGCGATACGCAGTATTTT. It is translated as CASSTGSFGDTQYF.

The rearrangement uses TRBV7-3 and TRBJ1-4; TRBD1 is a possible D gene (5 bases). The CDR3 sequence is 13 residues long. Between the trimmed V and J ends, which lost 5 bases and 8 bases, there was a span of 12 bases. Germline CDR1 is SGHTA and CDR2 is FQGTGA. CDR3 residues: CASSAGPGEKLFF. The CDR3 DNA follows: TGTGCCAGCAGCGCCGGGCCAGGGGAAAAACTGTTTTTT. Combining the CDR3 with reference TRBV7-3 and TRBJ1-4 gives the whole variable domain GAGVSQTPSNKVTEKGKYVELRCDPISGHTALYWYRQSLGQGPEFLIYFQGTGAADDSGLPNDRFFAVRPEGSVSTLKIQRTERGDSAVYLCASSAGPGEKLFFGSGTQLSVL.

For this clone: One end of the junction does not line up with germline, which may come from a read error. The genes are TRBV28 and TRBJ2-7; TRBD1 matches at 9 bases. The length of the CDR3 is 14 residues. Germline V gene data show CDR1 as MDHEN and CDR2 as SYDVKM. CDR3 sequence: CASSLTGGSHEQYF. CDR3 bases: TGTGCCAGCAGTTTAACAGGGGGCTCCCACGAGCAGTACTTC.

The genes are TRBV29-1 and TRBJ2-6, with 8 bases lining up with TRBD1. This CDR3 has 18 residues. Germline CDR1 and CDR2: SQVTM and ANQGSEA. Germline trimming cut 6 bases from V and 0 bases from J; bases unmatched to any gene: 13. The CDR3 region is CSVAGRDRRSSGANVLTF. DNA for the CDR3: TGCAGCGTCGCCGGAAGGGACAGGAGGAGCTCTGGGGCCAACGTCCTGACTTTC.

Turning to this clone: The junction differs from germline at one of its ends, possibly a read error. The gene calls are TRBV7-7 and TRBJ2-1; no definite D call. The germline V gene has CDR1 SSHAT and CDR2 FNYEAQ (reference sequence). This CDR3 contains 15 residues. The CDR3 DNA reads as TGTGCTAGCAGCGCTCAACAAAGCTCCTACAATGAGCAGTTCTTC. Translated: CASSAQQSSYNEQFF.

The V gene is TRBV6-5, the J gene TRBJ1-1; 10 positions agree with TRBD1. Germline V gives CDR1 MNHEY, CDR2 SVGAGI. Germline trimming cut 0 bases from V and 2 bases from J; bases unmatched to any gene: 3. This CDR3 region has 16 residues. This chain's CDR3 is CASSYSTGGFNTEAFF. In DNA, the CDR3 is TGTGCCAGCAGTTACTCGACAGGGGGCTTTAACACTGAAGCTTTCTTT.

J is TRBJ1-3 and V is TRBV5-4; 8 positions match TRBD1. The CDR3 is 17 amino acids. In germline, CDR1 is SGHNT, CDR2 YYREEE (reference sequence). V lost 3 bases, J lost 0 bases, and 8 bases stayed unmatched. The CDR3 sequence is CASSSGGQASSGNTIYF. CDR3 DNA: TGTGCCAGCAGCTCGGGGGGACAGGCGAGCTCTGGAAACACCATATATTTT.

V gene TRBV5-1 combines with J gene TRBJ2-4, with 7 positions matching TRBD1. CDR1 and CDR2 from the germline V gene are SGHRS and YFSETQ. The CDR3 has 16 amino acids. The junction had 8 bases not matched to a gene; V was cut back by 0 bases and J by 5 bases. The CDR3 region is CASSLGDSSYQNIQYF. The CDR3 DNA reads TGCGCCAGCAGCTTGGGGGACAGCAGCTATCAAAACATTCAGTACTTC.

The rearrangement joins TRBV24-1 to TRBJ2-2, with 8 positions matching TRBD1. With 1 base clipped from V and 4 bases from J, the junction kept 4 bases outside the gene matches. Germline CDR1 is KGHDR and CDR2 is SFDVKD. CDR3 length: 16 residues. CDR3 amino acids: CATSDLGQGATGELFF. The CDR3 bases are TGTGCCACCAGTGATTTAGGCCAGGGGGCCACCGGGGAGCTGTTTTTT.

V is TRBV27 and J is TRBJ2-4, with D possibly TRBD1 on 6 matching bases. The CDR3 is made up of 16 amino acids. Germline V CDR1 and CDR2: MNHEY, SMNVEV (reference sequence). Trimming took off 1 base at V and 2 bases at J, with 12 bases between the two ends. The CDR3 bases are TGTGCCAGCAGTTTATTATTCAGGGGAACCAAAAACATTCAGTACTTC. It encodes CASSLLFRGTKNIQYF.

V gene TRBV7-2 combines with J gene TRBJ1-1, with D maybe TRBD1 (5 bases). In germline, CDR1 is SGHTA, CDR2 FQGNSA. Between the trimmed V and J ends, which lost 2 bases and 3 bases, there was a span of 7 bases. The CDR3 totals 13 residues. CDR3 residues: CASSLQGYTEAFF. CDR3 nucleotide sequence: TGTGCCAGCAGCTTACAGGGATACACTGAAGCTTTCTTT.